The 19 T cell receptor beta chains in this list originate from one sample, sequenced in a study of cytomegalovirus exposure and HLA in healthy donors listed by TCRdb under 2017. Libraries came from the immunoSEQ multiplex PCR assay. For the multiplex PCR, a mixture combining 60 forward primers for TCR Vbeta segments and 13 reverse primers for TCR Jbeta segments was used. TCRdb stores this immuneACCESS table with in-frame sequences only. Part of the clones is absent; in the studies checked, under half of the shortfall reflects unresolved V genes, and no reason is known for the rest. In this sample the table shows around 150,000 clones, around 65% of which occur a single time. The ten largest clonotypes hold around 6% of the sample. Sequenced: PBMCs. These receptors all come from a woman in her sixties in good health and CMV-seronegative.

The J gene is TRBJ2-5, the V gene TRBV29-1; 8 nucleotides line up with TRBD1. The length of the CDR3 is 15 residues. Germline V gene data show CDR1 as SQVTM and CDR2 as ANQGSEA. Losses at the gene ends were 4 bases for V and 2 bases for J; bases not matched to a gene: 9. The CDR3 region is CSVAQWTGLQETQYF. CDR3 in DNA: TGCAGCGTTGCCCAATGGACAGGGCTACAAGAGACCCAGTACTTC.

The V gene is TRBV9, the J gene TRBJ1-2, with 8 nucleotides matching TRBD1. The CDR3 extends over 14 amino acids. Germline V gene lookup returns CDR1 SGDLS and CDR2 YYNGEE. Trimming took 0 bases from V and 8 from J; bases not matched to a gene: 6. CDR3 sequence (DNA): TGTGCCAGCAGCGTAGGCCAGGGGGCCTGGGGCTACACCTTC. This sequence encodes CASSVGQGAWGYTF. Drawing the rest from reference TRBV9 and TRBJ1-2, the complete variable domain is DSGVTQTPKHLITATGQRVTLRCSPRSGDLSVYWYQQSLDQGLQFLIQYYNGEERAKGNILERFSAQQFPDLHSELNLSSLELGDSALYFCASSVGQGAWGYTFGSGTRLTVV.

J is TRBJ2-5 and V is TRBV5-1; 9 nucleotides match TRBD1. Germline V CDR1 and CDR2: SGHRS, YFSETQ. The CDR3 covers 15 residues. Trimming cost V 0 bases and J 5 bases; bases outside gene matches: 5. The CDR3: CASSLVTGGIETQYF. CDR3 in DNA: TGCGCCAGCAGCTTGGTAACAGGGGGCATTGAGACCCAGTACTTC.

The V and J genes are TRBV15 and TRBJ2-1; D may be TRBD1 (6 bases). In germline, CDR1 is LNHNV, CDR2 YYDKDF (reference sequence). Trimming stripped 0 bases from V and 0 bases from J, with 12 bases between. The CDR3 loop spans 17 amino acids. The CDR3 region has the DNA TGTGCCACCAGCAGAGATCTAGGGGGAAGCTCCTACAATGAGCAGTTCTTC. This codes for CATSRDLGGSSYNEQFF.

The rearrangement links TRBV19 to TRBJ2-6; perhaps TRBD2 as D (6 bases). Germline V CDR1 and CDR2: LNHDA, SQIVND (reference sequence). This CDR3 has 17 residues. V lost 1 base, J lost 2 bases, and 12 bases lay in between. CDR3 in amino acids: CASSIVVGGPGANVLTF. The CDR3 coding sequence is TGTGCCAGTAGTATAGTAGTGGGGGGACCTGGGGCCAACGTCCTGACTTTC.

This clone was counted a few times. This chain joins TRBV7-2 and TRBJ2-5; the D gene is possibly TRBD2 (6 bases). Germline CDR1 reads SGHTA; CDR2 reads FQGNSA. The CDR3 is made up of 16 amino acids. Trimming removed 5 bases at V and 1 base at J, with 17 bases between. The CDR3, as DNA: TGTGCCAGCAGCCCCTCGGTCGGGCGGGGCCAAGAGACCCAGTACTTC. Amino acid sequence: CASSPSVGRGQETQYF.

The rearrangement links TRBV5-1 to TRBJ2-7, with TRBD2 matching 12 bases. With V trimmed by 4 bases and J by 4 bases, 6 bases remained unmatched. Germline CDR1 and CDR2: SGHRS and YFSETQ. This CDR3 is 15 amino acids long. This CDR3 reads CASSPRLAGDYEQYF. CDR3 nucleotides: TGCGCCAGCAGCCCTAGACTAGCGGGAGATTACGAGCAGTACTTC.

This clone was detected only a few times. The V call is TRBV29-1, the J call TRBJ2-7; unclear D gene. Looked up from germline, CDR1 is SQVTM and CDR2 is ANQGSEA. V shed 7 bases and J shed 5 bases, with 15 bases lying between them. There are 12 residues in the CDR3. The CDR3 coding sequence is TGCAGCGCTAGAGTACCTCCGCACGAGCAGTACTTC. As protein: CSARVPPHEQYF.

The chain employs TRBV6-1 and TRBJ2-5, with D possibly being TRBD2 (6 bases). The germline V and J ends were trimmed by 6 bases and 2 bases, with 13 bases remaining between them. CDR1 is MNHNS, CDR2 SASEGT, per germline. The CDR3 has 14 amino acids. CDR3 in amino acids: CASRAGTPQETQYF. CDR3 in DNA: TGTGCCAGCAGAGCCGGGACTCCACAAGAGACCCAGTACTTC.

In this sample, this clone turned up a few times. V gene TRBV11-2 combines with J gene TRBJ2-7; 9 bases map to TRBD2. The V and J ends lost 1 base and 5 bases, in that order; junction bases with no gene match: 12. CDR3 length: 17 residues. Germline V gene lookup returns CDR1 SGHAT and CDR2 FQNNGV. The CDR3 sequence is CASSLGSSGILPNEQYF. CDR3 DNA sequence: TGTGCCAGCAGCTTAGGGTCTAGCGGGATTCTTCCAAACGAGCAGTACTTC.

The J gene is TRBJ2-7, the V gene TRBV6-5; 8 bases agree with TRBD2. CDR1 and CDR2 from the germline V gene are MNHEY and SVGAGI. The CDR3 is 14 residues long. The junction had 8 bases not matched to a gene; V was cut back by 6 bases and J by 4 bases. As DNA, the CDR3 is TGTGCCAGCAGCCGACCCGGGGGGGTTTACGAGCAGTACTTC. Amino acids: CASSRPGGVYEQYF.

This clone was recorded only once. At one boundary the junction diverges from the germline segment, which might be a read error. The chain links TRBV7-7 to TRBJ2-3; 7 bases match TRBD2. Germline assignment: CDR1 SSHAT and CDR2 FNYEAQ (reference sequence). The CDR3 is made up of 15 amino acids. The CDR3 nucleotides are TGTGCTAGCAGCTTGGGACTATCAAGCGCAGATACGCAGTATTTT. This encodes CASSLGLSSADTQYF.

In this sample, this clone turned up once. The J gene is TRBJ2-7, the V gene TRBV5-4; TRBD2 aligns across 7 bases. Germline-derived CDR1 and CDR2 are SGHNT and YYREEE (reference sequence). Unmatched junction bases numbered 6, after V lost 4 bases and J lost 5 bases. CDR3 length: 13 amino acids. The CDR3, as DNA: TGTGCCAGCAGCCGGGACTATGGAGACGAGCAGTACTTC. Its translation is CASSRDYGDEQYF.

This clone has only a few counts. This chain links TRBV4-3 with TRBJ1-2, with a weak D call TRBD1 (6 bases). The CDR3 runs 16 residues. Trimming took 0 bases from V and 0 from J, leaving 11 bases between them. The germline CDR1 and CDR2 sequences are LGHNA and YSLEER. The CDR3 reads CASSQDTGWANYGYTF. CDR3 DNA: TGCGCCAGCAGCCAAGATACAGGGTGGGCTAACTATGGCTACACCTTC.

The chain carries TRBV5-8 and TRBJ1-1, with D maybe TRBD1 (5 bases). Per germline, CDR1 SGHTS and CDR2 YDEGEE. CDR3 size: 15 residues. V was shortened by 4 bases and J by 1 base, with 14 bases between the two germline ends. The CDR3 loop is CASSDRRVPNTEAFF. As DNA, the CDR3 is TGTGCCAGCAGCGATCGCAGGGTACCGAACACTGAAGCTTTCTTT.

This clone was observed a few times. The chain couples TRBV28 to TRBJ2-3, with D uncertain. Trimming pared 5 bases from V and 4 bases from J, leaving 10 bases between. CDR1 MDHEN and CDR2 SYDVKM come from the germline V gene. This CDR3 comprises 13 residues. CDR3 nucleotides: TGTGCCAGCAGTCTCTCGAGATCAGATACGCAGTATTTT. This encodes CASSLSRSDTQYF.

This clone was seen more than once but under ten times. As DNA, the CDR3 is TGTGCCAGCAGCCCGGTGGGGAGTGGCGAGCAGTACTTC. Its translation is CASSPVGSGEQYF. The J gene is TRBJ2-5, the V gene TRBV6-6, with D possibly TRBD2 on 5 matching bases. The J call may be mistaken, given a closer DNA end match to TRBJ2-7. The CDR3 runs 13 residues. The germline V gene has CDR1 MNHNY and CDR2 SVGAGI (reference sequence).

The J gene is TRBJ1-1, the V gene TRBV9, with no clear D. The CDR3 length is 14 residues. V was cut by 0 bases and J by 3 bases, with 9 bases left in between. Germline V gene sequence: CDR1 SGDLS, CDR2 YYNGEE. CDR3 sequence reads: CASSVDVRYTEAFF. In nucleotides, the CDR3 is TGTGCCAGCAGCGTAGACGTCAGGTACACTGAAGCTTTCTTT.

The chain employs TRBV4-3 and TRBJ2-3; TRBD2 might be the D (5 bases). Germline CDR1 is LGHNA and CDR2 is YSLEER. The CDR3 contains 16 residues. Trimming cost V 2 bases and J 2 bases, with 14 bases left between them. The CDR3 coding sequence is TGCGCCAGCAGCCAAATTGTGGGAGCTCCCACAGATACGCAGTATTTT. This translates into CASSQIVGAPTDTQYF.